These T cell receptor beta chains were read from a single sample in a study of CD8 T cells in seronegative destructive rheumatoid arthritis. Sequencing was performed with immunoSEQ multiplex PCR; in TCRdb, only in-frame clones are kept and a portion is missing. The sample gives several thousand clones, 65% to 75% of which show up once; approximately 40% is in the top ten. The sequenced sample consisted of CD8+ T cells from blood. All receptors derive from a woman in her fifties or sixties with seronegative destructive rheumatoid arthritis. The CDR3 runs from the conserved cysteine through the conserved F or W. A D gene is named only where the DNA matches it firmly. Clone size is shown for a subset of rows, as once, few, many or a class of expanded clone.

- | TRBJ1-6 | - | TRBV5-5 | TGTGCCAGCAGCTTGTGGAGTCACCTAGGGGATTCACCCCTCCACTTT | CASSLWSHLGDSPLHF
TRBD1 | TRBJ2-1 | - | TRBV7-9 | TGTGCCAGCAGCTTAGGGACAGGGGGTAATGAGCAGTTCTTC | CASSLGTGGNEQFF
TRBD1 | TRBJ1-2 | - | TRBV7-3 | TGTGCCAGCAGCTTAGAGGGGACAGGGGATCAGGACTATGGCTACACCTTC | CASSLEGTGDQDYGYTF
TRBD2 | TRBJ2-3 | - | TRBV7-3 | TGTGCCAGCAGCTTAGCCGGGGGGACCACAGATACGCAGTATTTT | CASSLAGGTTDTQYF
- | TRBJ2-7 | - | TRBV11-2 | TGTGCCAGCAGCCCATGGACAGTAAGCTCCTACGAGCAGTACTTC | CASSPWTVSSYEQYF
TRBD2 | TRBJ2-1 | - | TRBV5-4 | TGTGCCAGCCAATTGGGGTTGGGAGGGTATGAGCAGTTCTTC | CASQLGLGGYEQFF
TRBD1 | TRBJ2-1 | - | TRBV18 | TGTGCCAGCTCGGACAGGCCAACGCGAGGGAATGAGCAGTTCTTC | CASSDRPTRGNEQFF
TRBD1 | TRBJ1-6 | - | TRBV6-1 | TGTGCCAGCAGCGCGCAGGGGGCCGGGGATTCACCCCTCCACTTT | CASSAQGAGDSPLHF
- | TRBJ1-3 | - | TRBV9 | TGTGCCAGCAGCGGGACAACCTCTGGAAACACCATATATTTT | CASSGTTSGNTIYF
- | TRBJ1-1 | few | TRBV27 | TGTGCCAGCAAACTAGTGGGGAGCACTGAAGCTTTCTTT | CASKLVGSTEAFF
TRBD1 | TRBJ1-2 | - | TRBV7-9 | TGTGCCAGCAGCTTAGAGGGGACAGGGGATCAGGACTATGGCTACACCTTC | CASSLEGTGDQDYGYTF
- | TRBJ1-2 | - | TRBV7-9 | TGTGCCAGCAGCTCCAGGGATACTTATGGCTACACCTTC | CASSSRDTYGYTF
TRBD2 | TRBJ2-4 | - | TRBV10-3 | TGTGCCACCGCGGGGGGAGAAATGGAACTAGCCAAAAACATTCAGTACTTC | CATAGGEMELAKNIQYF
TRBD1 | TRBJ1-5 | - | TRBV5-8 | TGTGCCAGCCACCCAGGGGGACACCCTAGCAATCAGCCCCAGCATTTT | CASHPGGHPSNQPQHF
- | TRBJ1-4 | - | TRBV9 | TGTGCCAGCAGCGTAGTGACCTCTGGGCATGAAAAACTGTTTTTT | CASSVVTSGHEKLFF
- | TRBJ2-2 | - | TRBV10-3 | TGTGCCATCAGTGAGTCGGAGACAGGAAGACAACACCGGGGAGCTGTTTTT | CAISESETGRQHRGAVF
TRBD1 | TRBJ1-2 | hyperexpanded | TRBV28 | TGTGCCAGCAGACCGGGACAGGGGGGGGTAGGCTACACCTTC | CASRPGQGGVGYTF
- | TRBJ2-4 | - | TRBV23-1 | TGCGCCAGCAGTCGCCAACGGAGGTACTTC | CASSRQRRYF
TRBD1 | TRBJ2-7 | - | TRBV28 | TGTGCCAGCAGTTTCCCGGGACAGGTTGTAGAGCAGTACTTC | CASSFPGQVVEQYF
- | TRBJ1-2 | - | TRBV27 | TGTGCCAGCAGTGAAGTTTTGGCCTCGCCCTATGGCTACACCTTC | CASSEVLASPYGYTF
- | TRBJ2-1 | - | TRBV7-6 | TGTGCCAGCAGCTTAACGGCAGGCCAAAATGAGCAGTTCTTC | CASSLTAGQNEQFF